The clone carrying this T cell receptor beta chain was detected only a few times. This entry is derived from a study of blood T cells in healthy people across ages. Per the germline V gene, CDR1 is SNHLY and CDR2 is FYNNEI. The CDR3 runs 13 residues. J lost 8 bases, V lost 4 bases, and 6 bases had no gene match. A J-beta primer mix and a sample-barcoded 5' primer were used in a second PCR of roughly 7 to 12 cycles. In TCRdb, the 5' RACE reads were re-called with MiXCR into one record per CDR3 protein. The repertoire holds about 640,000 distinct CDR3 sequences, with approximately 30% as singletons. Sequencing was carried out using blood. This clonotype was sampled from a woman of 80 years or more in good health. This chain connects TRBV2 to TRBJ1-2; 8 bases align to TRBD1. CDR3 amino acids: CASSAGRGLGYTF. The CDR3 DNA reads as TGTGCCAGCAGTGCGGGCAGGGGGCTAGGCTACACCTTC.